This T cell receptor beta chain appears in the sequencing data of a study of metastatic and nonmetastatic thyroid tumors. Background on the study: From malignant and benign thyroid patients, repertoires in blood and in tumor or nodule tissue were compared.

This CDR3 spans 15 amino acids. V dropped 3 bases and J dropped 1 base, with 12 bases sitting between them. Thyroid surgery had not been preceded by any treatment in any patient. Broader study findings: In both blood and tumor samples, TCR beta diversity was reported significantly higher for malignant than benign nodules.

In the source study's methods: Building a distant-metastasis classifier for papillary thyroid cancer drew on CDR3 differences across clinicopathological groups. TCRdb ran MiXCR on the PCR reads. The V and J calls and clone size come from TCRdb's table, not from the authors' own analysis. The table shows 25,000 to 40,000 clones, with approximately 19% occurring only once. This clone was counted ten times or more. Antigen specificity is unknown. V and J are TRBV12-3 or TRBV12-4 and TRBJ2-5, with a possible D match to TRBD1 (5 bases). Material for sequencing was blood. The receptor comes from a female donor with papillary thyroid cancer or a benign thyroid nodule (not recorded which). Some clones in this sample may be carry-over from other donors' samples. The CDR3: CASSFLGQGQETQYF. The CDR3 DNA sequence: TGTGCCAGCAGTTTTTTAGGGCAGGGCCAAGAGACCCAGTACTTC.